In this sample, the clone carrying this T cell receptor beta chain turned up a few times. This sample was included in a study of beta chain features in type 1 diabetes. Averaging about 120 mL, one heparinised blood draw was given by each donor. All of the isolated RNA was reverse transcribed, so expressed TCRB transcripts were sequenced. Naive, central memory and regulatory T cell samples came to a mean of about 3.9 million reads. Libraries were prepared by immunoSEQ multiplex PCR; TCRdb keeps only in-frame clonotypes and omits some of them. The sample consists of about 350,000 clones, roughly 21% of them appearing once. Sequencing was performed on naive CD4+ T cells from blood. The TCR was taken from a woman younger than 30 in good health.

The CDR3 loop is CASSRDRGEKLFF. CDR3 sequence (DNA): TGTGCCAGCAGTCGTGACAGGGGTGAAAAACTGTTTTTT. The rearrangement links TRBV25-1 to TRBJ1-4; 8 bases match TRBD1. With 5 bases clipped from V and 7 bases from J, the junction kept 3 bases outside the gene matches. The CDR3 spans 13 residues. Germline loops: CDR1 MGHDK, CDR2 SYGVNS.